Given below is one T cell receptor (beta chain) in context. The CDR3 is made up of 12 amino acids. Germline lookup yields CDR1 SEHNR and CDR2 FQNEAQ (reference sequence). V was pared by 1 base and J by 11 bases, with 9 bases between. This specimen belongs to a study of blood T cell repertoires in COVID-19. Produced via immunoSEQ multiplex PCR; TCRdb's table is partial and in-frame only. The sample carries approximately 15,000 clones, 60% to 75% recorded once. This TCR derives from a man aged 65 to 85 with acute or convalescent COVID-19. Material for sequencing was peripheral blood. V usage is TRBV7-9 and J usage is TRBJ1-5, with D perhaps TRBD1 (5 bases). The CDR3 loop reads CASSLVGGAQHF. The CDR3 bases are TGTGCCAGCAGCTTAGTAGGAGGGGCCCAGCATTTT. Based on the CDR3 plus reference TRBV7-9 and TRBJ1-5, the full variable domain is DTGVSQNPRHKITKRGQNVTFRCDPISEHNRLYWYRQTLGQGPEFLTYFQNEAQLEKSRLLSDRFSAERPKGSFSTLEIQRTEQGDSAMYLCASSLVGGAQHFGDGTRLSIL.